The subject of this entry is one T cell receptor beta chain. The antigen is not known. With 5 bases removed from V and 6 bases from J, the gap between germline ends came to 11 bases. The CDR3 length is 13 residues. Looked up from germline, CDR1 is SNHLY and CDR2 is FYNNEI. The source of the sample is a study of persistence of HIV-infected CD4 T cells. The libraries were made with immunoSEQ version 4 in survey mode. Assay used: immunoSEQ multiplex PCR; TCRdb lists only in-frame clones, some missing. This table holds 25,000 to 35,000 clones, roughly three quarters found once. Findings and limits, study-wide: Compared with CD3/CD28-stimulated cells, CMV- and Gag-responding cells showed lower TCRbeta richness.

An overlapping HIV-1 Gag peptide pool stimulated these cells at 0.95 to 1 ug/peptide/mL. Sorting selected CD4+ T cells upregulating both CD40 ligand and CD69. Donors had CD4+ T cell counts above 400 cells/uL and were CMV-seropositive. This clonotype originated in an adult man with HIV who was CMV-seropositive. The chain is built from TRBV2 and TRBJ1-5, with D possibly being TRBD1 (5 bases). The sequencing here drew on CD4+ T cells sorted from PBMCs after approximately 20-hour stimulation, taken from a patient who received antiretroviral therapy. The CDR3 DNA follows: TGTGCCAGCAGTCCTGGGGGGGTTCAGCCCCAGCATTTT. Amino acids: CASSPGGVQPQHF.